The 20 T cell receptor beta chains reported below all come from one sample, sequenced in a study of T cell responses to AZD1222 COVID-19 vaccine. The protocol was immunoSEQ multiplex PCR, while the TCRdb copy is restricted to in-frame clones and leaves out a portion. Among 100,000 to 150,000 clones listed, approximately 85% were seen once. The sequenced sample was peripheral blood, obtained on day 0 of AZD1222 vaccination. The receptors stem from an adult in good health.

V gene TRBV11-2 combines with J gene TRBJ1-1; D unresolved. V dropped 4 bases and J dropped 0 bases, with 6 bases sitting between them. The CDR3 contains 13 residues. Germline V lookup: CDR1 SGHAT, CDR2 FQNNGV. The CDR3 here is CASSYRLNTEAFF. CDR3 coding DNA: TGTGCCAGCAGCTACCGCTTGAACACTGAAGCTTTCTTT. Full variable domain (outside the CDR3, taken from reference TRBV11-2 and TRBJ1-1): EAGVAQSPRYKIIEKRQSVAFWCNPISGHATLYWYQQILGQGPKLLIQFQNNGVVDDSQLPKDRFSAERLKGVDSTLKIQPAKLEDSAVYLCASSYRLNTEAFFGQGTRLTVV.

The J gene is TRBJ2-7, the V gene TRBV18, with TRBD2 matching over 12 bases. This CDR3 has 16 amino acids. Germline V gene lookup returns CDR1 KGHSH and CDR2 LQKENI. Trimming cost V 3 bases and J 2 bases; bases outside gene matches: 5. The CDR3 protein is CASSPPGLAGTYEQYF. DNA of the CDR3: TGTGCCAGCTCACCTCCAGGACTAGCGGGAACCTACGAGCAGTACTTC.

The rearrangement links TRBV5-1 to TRBJ2-7; 8 positions agree with TRBD1. Trimming at V came to 3 bases and at J to 2 bases, leaving 7 bases not matched to a gene. The CDR3 contains 15 residues. Germline V gene lookup returns CDR1 SGHRS and CDR2 YFSETQ. CDR3 coding DNA: TGCGCCAGCAGCTCCTCAGGGGGCTTTACCTACGAGCAGTACTTC. It is translated as CASSSSGGFTYEQYF.

The chain uses TRBV25-1 and TRBJ1-1, with 9 bases aligning to TRBD1. Germline assignment: CDR1 MGHDK and CDR2 SYGVNS. J was trimmed by 3 bases and V by 3 bases; bases with no gene match: 5. The CDR3 covers 15 residues. The CDR3, as DNA: TGTGCCAGCAGTGATTCCGGGACAGGGCACACTGAAGCTTTCTTT. It translates to CASSDSGTGHTEAFF.

V gene TRBV9 combines with J gene TRBJ2-2; tentative D call: TRBD1 (5 bases). Per the germline V gene, CDR1 is SGDLS and CDR2 is YYNGEE. The CDR3 spans 16 residues. The V and J ends lost 4 bases and 2 bases respectively, with 15 bases between them. This chain's CDR3 is CASSTRQWLNTGELFF. The CDR3 nucleotides are TGTGCCAGCAGCACCCGACAGTGGCTCAACACCGGGGAGCTGTTTTTT. Supplemented by reference TRBV9 and TRBJ2-2, the full variable domain reads DSGVTQTPKHLITATGQRVTLRCSPRSGDLSVYWYQQSLDQGLQFLIQYYNGEERAKGNILERFSAQQFPDLHSELNLSSLELGDSALYFCASSTRQWLNTGELFFGEGSRLTVL.

This chain joins TRBV24-1 and TRBJ1-2, with 7 bases aligning to TRBD1. The CDR3 extends over 14 amino acids. Germline V lookup: CDR1 KGHDR, CDR2 SFDVKD. The trim removed 7 bases at V and 8 bases at J, leaving 12 bases unmatched. The CDR3 DNA follows: TGTGCCACCAGGGGGACAGCGGGGTCCGGCGGCTACACCTTC. Its translation is CATRGTAGSGGYTF.

This chain links TRBV3-1 (or the pseudogene TRBV3-2) with TRBJ2-3; D call uncertain. This CDR3 comprises 13 residues. V lost 6 bases to trimming and J lost 6 bases, with 13 bases between them. The germline V gene encodes CDR1 LGHDT and CDR2 YNNKEL (reference sequence). CDR3 sequence: CASRLSLADTQYF. In DNA form, the CDR3 reads TGTGCCAGCAGACTATCACTGGCTGATACGCAGTATTTT.

The rearrangement joins TRBV18 to TRBJ1-1; 7 nucleotides line up with TRBD1. Germline V gene sequence: CDR1 KGHSH, CDR2 LQKENI. V lost 2 bases and J lost 0; bases outside the gene matches: 6. CDR3 length: 16 residues. CDR3 sequence: CASSPRQGYMNTEAFF. The DNA for the CDR3 is TGTGCCAGCTCACCAAGACAGGGATATATGAACACTGAAGCTTTCTTT.

The chain couples TRBV5-6 to TRBJ1-1; D remains ambiguous. This CDR3 region has 15 residues. Germline loops: CDR1 SGHDT, CDR2 YYEEEE. V gave up 0 bases and J gave up 1 base, with 10 bases separating them. CDR3 DNA: TGTGCCAGCAGCTTGGCACGGGGAAAGAACACTGAAGCTTTCTTT. Its protein is CASSLARGKNTEAFF.

The chain has TRBV9 and TRBJ2-3, with TRBD1 identical over 11 bases. Germline-derived CDR1 and CDR2 are SGDLS and YYNGEE. This CDR3 has 15 residues. Trimming at V came to 6 bases and at J to 6 bases, leaving 9 bases not matched to a gene. In DNA, the CDR3 is TGTGCCAGCACCCTGGGACAGGGGGTTGCGGATACGCAGTATTTT. It codes for CASTLGQGVADTQYF. The complete variable domain, with remaining parts taken from reference TRBV9 and TRBJ2-3, reads DSGVTQTPKHLITATGQRVTLRCSPRSGDLSVYWYQQSLDQGLQFLIQYYNGEERAKGNILERFSAQQFPDLHSELNLSSLELGDSALYFCASTLGQGVADTQYFGPGTRLTVL.

The chain joins TRBV6-5 to TRBJ1-2, with D possibly TRBD1 on 5 matching bases. The CDR3 length is 15 residues. With 6 bases removed from V and 4 bases from J, the gap between germline ends came to 18 bases. Germline V CDR1 and CDR2: MNHEY, SVGAGI. Written as DNA, the CDR3 is TGTGCCAGCAGCCTCAGGGCGACAGACGGCTATGGCTACACCTTC. The encoded protein is CASSLRATDGYGYTF.

V gene TRBV29-1 combines with J gene TRBJ2-1; D is possibly TRBD2 (6 bases). Trimming removed 5 bases at V and 10 bases at J, with 15 bases between. Germline V CDR1 and CDR2: SQVTM, ANQGSEA. The CDR3 runs to 12 residues. DNA of the CDR3: TGCAGCGTTAGGCAACGGCGGGGAGAGCAGTTCTTC. This translates into CSVRQRRGEQFF.

This clone was seen a single time. The CDR3: CASSEAGTGGEQYF. The CDR3 bases are TGTGCCAGCAGTGAAGCAGGGACAGGCGGCGAGCAGTACTTC. This chain links TRBV6-1 with TRBJ2-7; 8 bases align to TRBD1. The CDR3 extends over 14 amino acids. CDR1 is MNHNS, CDR2 SASEGT, per germline. V gave up 0 bases and J gave up 6 bases; unmatched junction bases: 4.

V usage is TRBV18 and J usage is TRBJ2-3, with 8 nucleotides matching TRBD1. The CDR3 consists of 15 residues. Germline CDR1 is KGHSH and CDR2 is LQKENI. J was trimmed by 7 bases and V by 5 bases; bases with no gene match: 11. The CDR3: CASSSVSGQGYTQYF. The CDR3 coding sequence is TGTGCCAGCTCATCCGTTTCTGGACAGGGCTATACGCAGTATTTT.

The rearrangement joins TRBV5-1 to TRBJ2-3; D gene unclear. Germline CDR1 SGHRS, CDR2 YFSETQ. This CDR3 has 13 amino acids. V was clipped by 2 bases and J by 2 bases, with 6 bases between them. DNA for the CDR3: TGCGCCAGCAGCTTTGGAGACACAGATACGCAGTATTTT. Translating it yields CASSFGDTDTQYF.

V usage is TRBV7-2 and J usage is TRBJ2-7, with TRBD1 as a possible D gene (6 bases). V gave up 5 bases and J gave up 1 base, with 12 bases separating them. CDR3 length: 14 residues. CDR1 is SGHTA, CDR2 FQGNSA, per germline. The CDR3 DNA follows: TGTGCCAGCAGCCATACACAGGGTTCCTACGAGCAGTACTTC. Translated: CASSHTQGSYEQYF.

CDR3 sequence: CASSRGDTTEPGGTQYF. For the CDR3, the DNA is TGCGCCAGCAGCCGCGGAGATACTACCGAGCCGGGTGGTACGCAGTATTTT. V and J are TRBV5-1 and TRBJ2-3, with D unresolved. V dropped 4 bases and J dropped 8 bases, with 26 bases sitting between them. Germline-derived CDR1 and CDR2 are SGHRS and YFSETQ. The CDR3 consists of 17 residues. The variable domain in full, with the rest retrieved from reference TRBV5-1 and TRBJ2-3, is KAGVTQTPRYLIKTRGQQVTLSCSPISGHRSVSWYQQTPGQGLQFLFEYFSETQRNKGNFPGRFSGRQFSNSRSEMNVSTLELGDSALYLCASSRGDTTEPGGTQYFGPGTRLTVL.

The chain combines TRBV15 with TRBJ2-1; 8 nucleotides line up with TRBD1. Germline V gene sequence: CDR1 LNHNV, CDR2 YYDKDF (reference sequence). The CDR3 is made up of 18 amino acids. J gave up 0 bases and V 9 bases, and 16 bases lay outside the gene matches. The CDR3 loop is CATIPGQASISSYNEQFF. DNA of the CDR3: TGTGCCACGATACCGGGACAGGCCTCAATCAGCTCCTACAATGAGCAGTTCTTC.

The V gene is TRBV7-2, the J gene TRBJ2-1; a weak D match, TRBD2 (5 bases). CDR3 size: 13 residues. Trimming removed 1 base from V and 10 bases from J, with 11 bases in between. Germline CDR1 reads SGHTA; CDR2 reads FQGNSA. The CDR3 sequence is CASSLVLGGEQFF. CDR3 bases: TGTGCCAGCAGCTTAGTCTTAGGAGGAGAGCAGTTCTTC.

This chain links TRBV11-1 with TRBJ2-1, with 10 bases matching TRBD2. V was pared by 4 bases and J by 4 bases, with 7 bases of the junction left unmatched. Germline V gives CDR1 SGHAT, CDR2 FQDESV (reference sequence). This CDR3 comprises 16 residues. For the CDR3, the DNA is TGTGCCAGCAGCTCTAGCGGGAGAGTCAGTTACAATGAGCAGTTCTTC. Protein product: CASSSSGRVSYNEQFF. The complete variable domain, with remaining parts taken from reference TRBV11-1 and TRBJ2-1, reads EAEVAQSPRYKITEKSQAVAFWCDPISGHATLYWYRQILGQGPELLVQFQDESVVDDSQLPKDRFSAERLKGVDSTLKIQPAELGDSAMYLCASSSSGRVSYNEQFFGPGTRLTVL.